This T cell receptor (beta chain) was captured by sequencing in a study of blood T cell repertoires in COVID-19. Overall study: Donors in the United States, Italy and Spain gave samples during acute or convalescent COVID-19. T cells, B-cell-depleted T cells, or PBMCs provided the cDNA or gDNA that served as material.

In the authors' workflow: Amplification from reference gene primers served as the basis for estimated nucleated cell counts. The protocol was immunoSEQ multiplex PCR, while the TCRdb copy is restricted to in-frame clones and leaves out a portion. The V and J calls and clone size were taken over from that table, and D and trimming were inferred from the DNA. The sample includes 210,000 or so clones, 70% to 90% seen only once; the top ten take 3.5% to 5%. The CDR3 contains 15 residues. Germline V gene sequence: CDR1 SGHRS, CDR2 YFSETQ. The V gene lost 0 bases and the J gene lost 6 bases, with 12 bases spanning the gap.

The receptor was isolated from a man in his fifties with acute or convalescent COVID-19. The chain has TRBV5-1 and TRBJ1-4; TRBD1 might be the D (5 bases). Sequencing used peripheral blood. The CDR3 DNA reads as TGCGCCAGCAGCTTGGGATCAGGGCAGGATGAAAAACTGTTTTTT. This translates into CASSLGSGQDEKLFF. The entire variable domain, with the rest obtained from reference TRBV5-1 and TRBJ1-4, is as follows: KAGVTQTPRYLIKTRGQQVTLSCSPISGHRSVSWYQQTPGQGLQFLFEYFSETQRNKGNFPGRFSGRQFSNSRSEMNVSTLELGDSALYLCASSLGSGQDEKLFFGSGTQLSVL.